The entry below describes one TCR beta chain. Germline V CDR1 and CDR2: SQVTM, ANQGSEA. V was cut by 6 bases and J by 5 bases, with 16 bases left in between. The CDR3 totals 13 residues. Produced via immunoSEQ multiplex PCR; TCRdb's table is partial and in-frame only. The sample includes some 96,000 clones, approximately 90% of them seen just once. The sample comes from a study of blood T cell repertoires in COVID-19. This clonotype was obtained from a man aged 60 to 69 with acute or convalescent COVID-19. The gene calls are TRBV29-1 and TRBJ1-1; D is perhaps TRBD1 (5 bases). The material sequenced was peripheral blood. CDR3 amino acids: CSVASYGGTEAFF. As DNA, the CDR3 is TGCAGCGTCGCGTCGTACGGGGGAACTGAAGCTTTCTTT.